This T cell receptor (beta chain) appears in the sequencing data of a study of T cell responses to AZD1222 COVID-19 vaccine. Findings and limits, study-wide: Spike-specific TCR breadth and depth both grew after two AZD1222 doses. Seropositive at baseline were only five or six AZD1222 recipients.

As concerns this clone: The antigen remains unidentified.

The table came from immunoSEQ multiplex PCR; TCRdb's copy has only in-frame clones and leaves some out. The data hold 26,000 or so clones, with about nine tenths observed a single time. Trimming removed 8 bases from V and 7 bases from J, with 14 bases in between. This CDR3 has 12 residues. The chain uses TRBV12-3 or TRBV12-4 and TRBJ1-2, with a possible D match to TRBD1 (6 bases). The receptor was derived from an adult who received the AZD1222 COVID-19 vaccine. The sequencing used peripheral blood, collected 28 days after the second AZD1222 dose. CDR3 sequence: CASAGHRGGYTF. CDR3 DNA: TGTGCCAGCGCGGGACATCGTGGTGGCTACACCTTC.